The entry below describes one T cell receptor (beta chain). As yet, its antigen is unknown. The sample originates from a study of cytomegalovirus exposure and HLA in healthy donors. Study results and caveats: The authors considered a cluster of highly shared sequence variants likely to be a sequencing artifact. Common viral pathogens were later found to be apparently linked to several of the most significant clusters.

Vbeta (60) and Jbeta (13) primers were used in the PCR. Using immunoSEQ multiplex PCR, the repertoire was profiled, and TCRdb retains in-frame clones only, with some absent. This table holds about 140,000 clones, 70% to 80% found once. The sequence derives from a woman in her 50s in good health and CMV-seropositive. Material: PBMCs.

The CDR3 sequence: CASSPGTSIQETQYF. The CDR3 nucleotides are TGTGCCAGCAGCCCCGGGACAAGTATCCAAGAGACCCAGTACTTC. The chain combines TRBV7-3 with TRBJ2-5, with D perhaps matching TRBD1 (6 bases). V lost 5 bases to trimming and J lost 1 base, with 14 bases between them. CDR1 is SGHTA, CDR2 FQGTGA, per germline. The CDR3 has 15 residues.